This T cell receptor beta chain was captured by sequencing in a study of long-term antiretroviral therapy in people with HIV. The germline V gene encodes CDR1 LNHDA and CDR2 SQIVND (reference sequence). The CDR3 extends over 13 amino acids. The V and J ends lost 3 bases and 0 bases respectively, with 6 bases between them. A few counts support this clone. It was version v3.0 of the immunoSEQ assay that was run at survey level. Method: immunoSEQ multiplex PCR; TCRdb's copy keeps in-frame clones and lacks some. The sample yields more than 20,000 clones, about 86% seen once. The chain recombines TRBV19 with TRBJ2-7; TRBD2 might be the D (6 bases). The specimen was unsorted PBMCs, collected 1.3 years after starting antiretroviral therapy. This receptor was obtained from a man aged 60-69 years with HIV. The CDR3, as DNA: TGTGCCAGTAGTATCGGGAGCTCCTACGAGCAGTACTTC. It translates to CASSIGSSYEQYF.